This TCR beta chain was recorded in a study of beta chain features in type 1 diabetes. Study findings and constraints: Junctions at VDJ sites from type 1 diabetes patients had fewer insertions and more deletions.

Comments on this clone: What it recognizes is unknown.

The length of the CDR3 is 15 residues. Trimming cost V 1 base and J 9 bases; bases outside gene matches: 2. In germline, CDR1 is SGHTA, CDR2 FQGNSA. The isolated RNA, all of it, was reverse transcribed, so expressed TCRB transcripts were what got sequenced. Repertoires were generated with immunoSEQ multiplex PCR, while TCRdb's copy carries only in-frame clones and drops some. The sample records fewer than 200,000 clones, around 13% being singletons. V usage is TRBV7-2 and J usage is TRBJ2-1; 14 bases fit TRBD2. The source of this sequence is a woman between 18 and 30 years old in good health. Sequenced: central memory CD4+ T cells from blood. In DNA, the CDR3 is TGTGCCAGCAGCTTAGAGGGACTAGCGGGAGCTGAGCAGTTCTTC. This sequence encodes CASSLEGLAGAEQFF. Together with reference TRBV7-2 and TRBJ2-1, the CDR3 gives the full variable domain: GAGVSQSPSNKVTEKGKDVELRCDPISGHTALYWYRQSLGQGLEFLIYFQGNSAPDKSGLPSDRFSAERTGGSVSTLTIQRTQQEDSAVYLCASSLEGLAGAEQFFGPGTRLTVL.